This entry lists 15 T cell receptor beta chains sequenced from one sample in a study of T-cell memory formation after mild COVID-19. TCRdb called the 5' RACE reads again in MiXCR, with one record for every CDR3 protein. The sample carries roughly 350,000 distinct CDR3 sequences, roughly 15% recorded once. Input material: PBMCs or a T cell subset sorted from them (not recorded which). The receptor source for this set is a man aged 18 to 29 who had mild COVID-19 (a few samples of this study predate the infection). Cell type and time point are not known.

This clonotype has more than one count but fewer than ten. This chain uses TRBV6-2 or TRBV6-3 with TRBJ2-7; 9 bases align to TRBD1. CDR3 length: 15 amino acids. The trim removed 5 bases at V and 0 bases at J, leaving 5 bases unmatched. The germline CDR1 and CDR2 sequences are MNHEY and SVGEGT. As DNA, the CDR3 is TGTGCCAGCAGTGACGGACAGGGGTCCTCCTACGAGCAGTACTTC. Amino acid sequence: CASSDGQGSSYEQYF.

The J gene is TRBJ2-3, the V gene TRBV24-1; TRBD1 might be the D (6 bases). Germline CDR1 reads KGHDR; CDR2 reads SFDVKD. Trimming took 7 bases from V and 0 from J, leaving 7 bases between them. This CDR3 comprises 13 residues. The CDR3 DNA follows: TGTGCCACCAGGGGACAAAGCACAGATACGCAGTATTTT. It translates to CATRGQSTDTQYF.

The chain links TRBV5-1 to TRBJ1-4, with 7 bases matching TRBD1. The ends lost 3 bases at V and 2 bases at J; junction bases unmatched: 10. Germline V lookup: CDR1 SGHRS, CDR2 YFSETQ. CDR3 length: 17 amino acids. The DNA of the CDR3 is TGCGCCAGCAGCTACAGGGGAAGTGATTCTACTAATGAAAAACTGTTTTTT. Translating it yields CASSYRGSDSTNEKLFF.

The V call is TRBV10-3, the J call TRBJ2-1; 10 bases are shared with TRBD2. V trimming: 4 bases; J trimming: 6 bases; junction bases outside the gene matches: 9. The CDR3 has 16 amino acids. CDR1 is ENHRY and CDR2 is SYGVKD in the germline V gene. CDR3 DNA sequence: TGTGCCATCAGTGGAGGAAGCGGGGGGGCTATCAATGAGCAGTTCTTC. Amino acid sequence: CAISGGSGGAINEQFF.

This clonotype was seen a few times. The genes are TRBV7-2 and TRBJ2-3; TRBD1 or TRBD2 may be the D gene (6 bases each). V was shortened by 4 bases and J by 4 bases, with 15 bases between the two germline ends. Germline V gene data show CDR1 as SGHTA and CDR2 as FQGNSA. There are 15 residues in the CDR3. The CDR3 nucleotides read TGTGCCAGCAGCTCCCTACTAGCAGGGGCAGATACGCAGTATTTT. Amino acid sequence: CASSSLLAGADTQYF.

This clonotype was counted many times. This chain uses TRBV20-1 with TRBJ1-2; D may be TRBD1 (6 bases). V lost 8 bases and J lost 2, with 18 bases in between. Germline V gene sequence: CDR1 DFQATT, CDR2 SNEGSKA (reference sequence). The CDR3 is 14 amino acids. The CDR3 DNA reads TGCAGTACCGATGTGGTGACAGGCAACTATGGCTACACCTTC. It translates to CSTDVVTGNYGYTF.

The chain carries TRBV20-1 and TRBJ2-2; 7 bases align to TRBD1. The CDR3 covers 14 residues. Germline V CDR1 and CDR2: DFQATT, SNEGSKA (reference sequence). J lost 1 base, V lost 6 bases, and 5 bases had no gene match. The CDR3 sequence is CSASGTENTGELFF. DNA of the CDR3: TGCAGTGCCTCCGGGACAGAGAACACCGGGGAGCTGTTTTTT.

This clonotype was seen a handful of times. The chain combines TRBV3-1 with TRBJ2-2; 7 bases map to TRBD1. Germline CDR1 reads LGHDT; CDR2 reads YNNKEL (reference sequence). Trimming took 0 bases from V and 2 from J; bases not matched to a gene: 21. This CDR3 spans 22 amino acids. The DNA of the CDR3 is TGTGCCAGCAGCCAAGAACTCCCGGATGAGGACAGGACCCTCGATAACACCGGGGAGCTGTTTTTT. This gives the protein CASSQELPDEDRTLDNTGELFF.

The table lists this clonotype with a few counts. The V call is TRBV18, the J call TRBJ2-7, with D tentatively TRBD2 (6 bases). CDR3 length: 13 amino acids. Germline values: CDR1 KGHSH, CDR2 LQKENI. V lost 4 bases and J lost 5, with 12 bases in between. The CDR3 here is CASSRFASDEQYV. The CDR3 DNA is TGTGCCAGCTCACGTTTCGCTAGCGACGAGCAGTACGTC.

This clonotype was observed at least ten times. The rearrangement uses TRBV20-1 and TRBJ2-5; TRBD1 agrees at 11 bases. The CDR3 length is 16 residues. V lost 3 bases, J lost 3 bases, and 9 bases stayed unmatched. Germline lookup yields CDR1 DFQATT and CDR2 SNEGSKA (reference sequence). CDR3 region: CSASSTWTGGKETQYF. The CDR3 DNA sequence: TGCAGTGCTAGTAGCACTTGGACAGGGGGCAAAGAGACCCAGTACTTC.

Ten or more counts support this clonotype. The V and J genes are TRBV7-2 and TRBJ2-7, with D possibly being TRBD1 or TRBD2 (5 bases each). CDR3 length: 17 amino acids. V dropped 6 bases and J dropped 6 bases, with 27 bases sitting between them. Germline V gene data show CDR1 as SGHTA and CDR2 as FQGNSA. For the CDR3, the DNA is TGTGCCAGCAGTCGAACGACCGGGACGGCCTCACTGGGCGAGCAGTACTTC. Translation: CASSRTTGTASLGEQYF.

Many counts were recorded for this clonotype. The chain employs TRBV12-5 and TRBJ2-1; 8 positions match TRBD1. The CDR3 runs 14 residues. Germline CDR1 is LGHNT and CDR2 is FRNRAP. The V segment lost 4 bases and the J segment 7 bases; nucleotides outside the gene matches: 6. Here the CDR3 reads CASGSGTGINEQFF. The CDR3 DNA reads TGTGCTAGTGGTTCAGGGACAGGTATAAATGAGCAGTTCTTC. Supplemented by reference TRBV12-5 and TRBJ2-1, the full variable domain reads DARVTQTPRHKVTEMGQEVTMRCQPILGHNTVFWYRQTMMQGLELLAYFRNRAPLDDSGMPKDRFSAEMPDATLATLKIQPSEPRDSAVYFCASGSGTGINEQFFGPGTRLTVL.

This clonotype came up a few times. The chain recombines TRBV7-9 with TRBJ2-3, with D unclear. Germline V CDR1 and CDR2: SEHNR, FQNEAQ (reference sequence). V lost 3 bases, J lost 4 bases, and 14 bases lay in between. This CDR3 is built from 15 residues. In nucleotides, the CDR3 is TGTGCCAGCAGCTTGACGGTCTCGGTCGCAGATACGCAGTATTTT. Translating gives CASSLTVSVADTQYF.

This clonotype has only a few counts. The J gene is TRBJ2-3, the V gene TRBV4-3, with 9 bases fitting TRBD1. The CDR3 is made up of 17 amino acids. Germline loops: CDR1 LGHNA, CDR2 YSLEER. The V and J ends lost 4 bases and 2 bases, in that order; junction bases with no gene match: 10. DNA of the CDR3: TGCGCCAGCAGCCGAGGTCGACAGGGGGTGTTCACAGATACGCAGTATTTT. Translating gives CASSRGRQGVFTDTQYF.

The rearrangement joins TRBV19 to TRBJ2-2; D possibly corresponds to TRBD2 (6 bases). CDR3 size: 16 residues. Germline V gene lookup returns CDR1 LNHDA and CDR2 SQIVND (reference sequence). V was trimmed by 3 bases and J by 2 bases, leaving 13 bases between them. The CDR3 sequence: CASSMWDSLNTGELFF. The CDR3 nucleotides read TGTGCCAGTAGTATGTGGGACTCCCTAAACACCGGGGAGCTGTTTTTT.